The next 6 T cell receptor beta chains were all read from a single sample in a study of cytomegalovirus exposure and HLA in healthy donors. TCRdb keeps only in-frame clones here, not all; method: immunoSEQ multiplex PCR. The table lists roughly 80,000 clones, roughly 94% of them singletons. Input material: PBMCs. Receptors were obtained from a woman in her late teens or twenties in good health and CMV-seropositive.

For the CDR3, the DNA is TGTGCCAGCAGCGAGGGGGGGCAGAACGAGCAGTACTTC. Translation: CASSEGGQNEQYF. The rearrangement uses TRBV7-9 and TRBJ2-7; maybe TRBD2 (7 bases). Germline V gene data show CDR1 as SEHNR and CDR2 as FQNEAQ (reference sequence). The V end was cut by 5 bases, the J end by 5 bases, with 13 bases between. The CDR3 is made up of 13 amino acids.

The V and J genes are TRBV4-2 and TRBJ2-6; 9 nucleotides agree with TRBD1. Germline trimming cut 5 bases from V and 1 base from J; bases unmatched to any gene: 12. This CDR3 is built from 19 residues. The germline V gene has CDR1 LGHNA and CDR2 YNFKEQ. The CDR3 DNA follows: TGTGCCAGCAGCTTCGGAGGGGGACAGGGCTCGTCTGGGGCCAACGTCCTGACTTTC. It specifies CASSFGGGQGSSGANVLTF.

This clone was recorded only once. This rearrangement joins TRBV4-1 to TRBJ2-2, with TRBD2 matching 10 bases. The germline CDR1 and CDR2 sequences are MGHRA and YSYEKL. The CDR3 is 16 residues long. With 2 bases clipped from V and 5 bases from J, the junction kept 5 bases outside the gene matches. The chain's CDR3 is CASSQTAGGQTGELFF. CDR3 sequence (DNA): TGCGCCAGCAGCCAAACAGCGGGGGGGCAAACCGGGGAGCTGTTTTTT.

The chain uses TRBV2 and TRBJ2-7; 12 bases fit TRBD2. CDR1 SNHLY and CDR2 FYNNEI come from the germline V gene. CDR3 size: 15 residues. The V gene end was trimmed by 1 base and the J gene end by 2 bases; junction bases not matched to a gene: 0. In DNA, the CDR3 is TGTGCCAGCAGTGAAGGACTAGCGGGAGCCTACGAGCAGTACTTC. Translating it yields CASSEGLAGAYEQYF.

This clone has more than one count but fewer than ten. J is TRBJ2-3 and V is TRBV7-2, with no clear D. Per the germline V gene, CDR1 is SGHTA and CDR2 is FQGNSA. The V gene lost 4 bases and the J gene lost 7 bases, with 3 bases spanning the gap. CDR3 length equals 10 residues. The CDR3 DNA is TGTGCCAGCAGCTCCAATACGCAGTATTTT. Translated, it gives CASSSNTQYF.

The chain couples TRBV9 to TRBJ1-3; D perhaps matches TRBD1 (6 bases). Trimming removed 0 bases from V and 7 bases from J, with 14 bases in between. CDR1 is SGDLS and CDR2 is YYNGEE in the germline V gene. The CDR3 has 15 residues. The CDR3 protein is CASSVEGGRGNTIYF. The CDR3 coding sequence is TGTGCCAGCAGCGTAGAAGGCGGGAGGGGGAACACCATATATTTT.